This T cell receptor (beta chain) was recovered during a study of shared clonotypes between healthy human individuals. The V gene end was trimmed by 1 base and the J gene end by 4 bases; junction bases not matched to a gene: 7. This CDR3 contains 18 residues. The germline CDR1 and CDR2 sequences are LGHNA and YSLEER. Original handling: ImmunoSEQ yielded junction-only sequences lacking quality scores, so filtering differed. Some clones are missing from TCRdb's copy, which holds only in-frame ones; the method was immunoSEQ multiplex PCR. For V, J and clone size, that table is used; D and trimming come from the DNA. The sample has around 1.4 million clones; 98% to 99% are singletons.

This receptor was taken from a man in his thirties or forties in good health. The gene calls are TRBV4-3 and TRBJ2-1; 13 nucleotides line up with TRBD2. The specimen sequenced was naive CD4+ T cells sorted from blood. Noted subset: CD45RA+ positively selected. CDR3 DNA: TGCGCCAGCAGCCAAGTTGGACTAGCGGGAGTGGGGTACAATGAGCAGTTCTTC. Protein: CASSQVGLAGVGYNEQFF.